A selection of T cell receptor beta chains follows, all from one sample in a study of T cells after yellow fever vaccination. MiXCR, applied by TCRdb to the 5' RACE reads, yields one record per CDR3 protein. The sample has 200,000 to 300,000 distinct CDR3 sequences, around 3.5% seen once. The sequenced sample was PBMCs, obtained 15 days after the yellow fever booster vaccination. The origin of the receptors is a man between 18 and 35 years old who received the YFV17D yellow fever vaccine. Each CDR3 is given with its conserved first and last residue. The order of the fields is J gene, CDR3 length, V gene, D gene, clone size, CDR3 protein, CDR3 DNA. A D gene is named only where the DNA matches it firmly. Clone size is given for some rows only: seen once, a few or many times, or a class if the clone is expanded.

J: TRBJ2-1; length: 12; V: TRBV6-6; D: -; size: many; CDR3: CASSYVRSEQFF; DNA: TGTGCCAGCAGTTACGTGAGGAGTGAGCAGTTCTTC
J: TRBJ1-4; length: 15; V: TRBV5-4; D: -; size: few; CDR3: CASSSNMGSNEKLFF; DNA: TGTGCCAGCAGCTCGAATATGGGGTCTAATGAAAAACTGTTTTTT
J: TRBJ1-2; length: 16; V: TRBV20-1; D: TRBD1; size: few; CDR3: CSARDHYGQAGYGYTF; DNA: TGCAGTGCTAGAGACCACTACGGACAGGCGGGATATGGCTACACCTTC
J: TRBJ1-5; length: 15; V: TRBV6-5; D: -; size: -; CDR3: CASSCSGLTDQPQHF; DNA: TGTGCCAGCAGTTGCTCTGGGCTGACGGATCAGCCCCAGCATTTT
J: TRBJ1-2; length: 15; V: TRBV25-1; D: TRBD1; size: many; CDR3: CASSVGDRVGYGYTF; DNA: TGTGCCAGCAGTGTTGGCGACAGGGTAGGCTATGGCTACACCTTC
J: TRBJ1-2; length: 13; V: TRBV5-4; D: -; size: few; CDR3: CASSLSTDYGYTF; DNA: TGTGCCAGCAGCTTATCGACAGACTATGGCTACACCTTC
J: TRBJ1-1; length: 15; V: TRBV19; D: -; size: few; CDR3: CASSPRRSDHTEAFF; DNA: TGTGCCAGTAGTCCCCGGCGGTCTGATCACACTGAAGCTTTCTTT
J: TRBJ1-5; length: 16; V: TRBV3-2; D: -; size: many; CDR3: CASSQCNRLSNQPQHF; DNA: TGTGCCAGCAGCCAATGCAACAGGCTTAGCAATCAGCCCCAGCATTTT
J: TRBJ2-1; length: 17; V: TRBV6-1; D: -; size: -; CDR3: CASSGQGPISSYNEQFF; DNA: TGTGCCAGCAGTGGTCAGGGCCCTATTAGCTCCTACAATGAGCAGTTCTTC
J: TRBJ2-1; length: 15; V: TRBV7-3; D: TRBD2; size: many; CDR3: CASSPRLAGDDEQFF; DNA: TGTGCCAGCAGCCCTCGACTAGCGGGGGATGATGAGCAGTTCTTC
J: TRBJ2-2; length: 15; V: TRBV7-6; D: -; size: few; CDR3: CASRQTGVGTGELFF; DNA: TGTGCCAGCAGACAGACAGGTGTTGGGACCGGGGAGCTGTTTTTT
J: TRBJ2-2; length: 15; V: TRBV6-2/TRBV6-3; D: TRBD2; size: many; CDR3: CASKGLAGVTGELFF; DNA: TGTGCCAGCAAAGGACTAGCGGGGGTCACCGGGGAGCTGTTTTTT
J: TRBJ2-5; length: 14; V: TRBV5-1; D: -; size: many; CDR3: CASSAGLMGETQYF; DNA: TGCGCCAGCAGCGCCGGCCTCATGGGGGAGACCCAGTACTTC
J: TRBJ1-5; length: 13; V: TRBV18; D: -; size: many; CDR3: CASATGTDQPQHF; DNA: TGTGCCAGCGCCACAGGGACGGATCAGCCCCAGCATTTT
J: TRBJ1-6; length: 15; V: TRBV18; D: -; size: many; CDR3: CASSAGQGHNSPLHF; DNA: TGTGCCAGCTCAGCGGGGCAGGGTCATAATTCACCCCTCCACTTT
J: TRBJ2-2; length: 17; V: TRBV3-1; D: -; size: few; CDR3: CASSHIKASKFTGELFF; DNA: TGTGCCAGCAGCCATATAAAGGCCTCGAAGTTCACCGGGGAGCTGTTTTTT
J: TRBJ2-5; length: 15; V: TRBV30; D: TRBD1; size: many; CDR3: CAWSRITGGWETQYF; DNA: TGTGCCTGGAGTAGGATTACAGGGGGCTGGGAGACCCAGTACTTC
J: TRBJ1-2; length: 13; V: TRBV25-1; D: -; size: many; CDR3: CASSIVGPYGYTF; DNA: TGTGCCAGCAGTATTGTAGGTCCCTATGGCTACACCTTC
J: TRBJ1-2; length: 13; V: TRBV7-6; D: -; size: many; CDR3: CASSLEEGYGYTF; DNA: TGTGCCAGCAGCTTAGAAGAGGGCTATGGCTACACCTTC
J: TRBJ1-1; length: 14; V: TRBV14; D: -; size: many; CDR3: CASSQAASNTEAFF; DNA: TGTGCCAGCAGCCAAGCGGCTTCAAACACTGAAGCTTTCTTT
J: TRBJ2-1; length: 17; V: TRBV6-2/TRBV6-3; D: -; size: -; CDR3: CASTFSFGGGRYNEQFF; DNA: TGTGCCAGCACCTTCTCATTTGGAGGGGGGCGGTACAATGAGCAGTTCTTC
J: TRBJ2-7; length: 13; V: TRBV12-3/TRBV12-4; D: -; size: few; CDR3: CASSFQGPGEQYF; DNA: TGTGCCAGCAGTTTCCAGGGACCGGGCGAGCAGTACTTC
J: TRBJ2-3; length: 12; V: TRBV6-2/TRBV6-3; D: -; size: many; CDR3: CASGLPWDTQYF; DNA: TGTGCCAGCGGTCTACCCTGGGATACGCAGTATTTT
J: TRBJ2-1; length: 14; V: TRBV6-2/TRBV6-3; D: TRBD1; size: many; CDR3: CASTRTGLSNEQFF; DNA: TGTGCCAGCACCCGGACAGGGCTCAGCAATGAGCAGTTCTTC
J: TRBJ1-4; length: 15; V: TRBV7-2; D: -; size: many; CDR3: CASSLSRATNEKLFF; DNA: TGTGCCAGCAGCTTAAGTCGGGCAACTAATGAAAAACTGTTTTTT
J: TRBJ1-2; length: 13; V: TRBV5-1; D: -; size: many; CDR3: CASRGPGNYGYTF; DNA: TGCGCCAGCAGAGGTCCAGGCAACTATGGCTACACCTTC
J: TRBJ1-3; length: 15; V: TRBV20-1; D: -; size: few; CDR3: CSARHSGISGNTIYF; DNA: TGCAGTGCTCGTCACTCAGGGATCTCTGGAAACACCATATATTTT
J: TRBJ1-4; length: 13; V: TRBV29-1; D: -; size: few; CDR3: CSVRRATNEKLFF; DNA: TGCAGCGTGCGTCGGGCAACTAATGAAAAACTGTTTTTT
J: TRBJ2-3; length: 13; V: TRBV12-3/TRBV12-4; D: TRBD1; size: many; CDR3: CASRGQGSDTQYF; DNA: TGTGCCAGCCGGGGACAGGGATCAGATACGCAGTATTTT
J: TRBJ2-1; length: 23; V: TRBV7-2; D: TRBD2; size: -; CDR3: CASSLDFMAQTTSGGQPYNEQFF; DNA: TGTGCCAGCAGCTTAGACTTTATGGCCCAGACGACTAGCGGGGGGCAACCCTACAATGAGCAGTTCTTC
J: TRBJ1-2; length: 15; V: TRBV9; D: -; size: many; CDR3: CASSNRDGNNYGYTF; DNA: TGTGCCAGCAGCAACCGGGACGGAAACAACTATGGCTACACCTTC
J: TRBJ2-3; length: 17; V: TRBV20-1; D: -; size: many; CDR3: CSARDRPWRTDTDTQYF; DNA: TGCAGTGCTAGAGATCGGCCGTGGAGGACTGACACAGATACGCAGTATTTT
J: TRBJ2-1; length: 15; V: TRBV9; D: TRBD2; size: many; CDR3: CASSPPGGGYNEQFF; DNA: TGTGCCAGCAGCCCACCCGGCGGGGGTTACAATGAGCAGTTCTTC
J: TRBJ1-4; length: 17; V: TRBV29-1; D: TRBD1; size: many; CDR3: CSVEDHYVGQGDEKLFF; DNA: TGCAGCGTTGAAGATCATTATGTGGGACAGGGGGATGAAAAACTGTTTTTT
J: TRBJ1-2; length: 13; V: TRBV20-1; D: TRBD1; size: many; CDR3: CSAPTGTEDGYTF; DNA: TGCAGTGCCCCCACCGGGACAGAGGATGGCTACACCTTC
J: TRBJ2-5; length: 14; V: TRBV5-1; D: -; size: many; CDR3: CASSLIDRQETQYF; DNA: TGCGCCAGCAGCTTGATAGACAGACAAGAGACCCAGTACTTC
J: TRBJ2-1; length: 17; V: TRBV7-9; D: TRBD1; size: many; CDR3: CASSLPIGQANNNEQFF; DNA: TGTGCCAGCAGCCTACCAATCGGACAGGCAAATAACAATGAGCAGTTCTTC
J: TRBJ2-5; length: 13; V: TRBV7-2; D: -; size: many; CDR3: CASEGGRAGTQYF; DNA: TGTGCCAGCGAGGGGGGACGAGCTGGGACCCAGTACTTC
J: TRBJ2-7; length: 14; V: TRBV4-3; D: -; size: many; CDR3: CASSQDLEGREQYF; DNA: TGCGCCAGCAGCCAAGATCTTGAGGGGCGGGAGCAGTACTTC
J: TRBJ1-6; length: 15; V: TRBV9; D: -; size: many; CDR3: CASSPGQGPNSPLHF; DNA: TGTGCCAGCAGCCCAGGCCAGGGGCCCAATTCACCCCTCCACTTT
J: TRBJ1-1; length: 13; V: TRBV10-3; D: -; size: many; CDR3: CAISESLPAEAFF; DNA: TGTGCCATCAGTGAATCCCTACCAGCGGAAGCTTTCTTT
J: TRBJ2-7; length: 17; V: TRBV7-3; D: -; size: many; CDR3: CASSANGGVGASYEQYF; DNA: TGTGCCAGCAGCGCCAACGGAGGGGTGGGGGCATCCTACGAGCAGTACTTC
J: TRBJ1-1; length: 13; V: TRBV12-3/TRBV12-4; D: -; size: many; CDR3: CASSVGFFAEAFF; DNA: TGTGCCAGCAGTGTCGGTTTTTTCGCTGAAGCTTTCTTT
J: TRBJ2-5; length: 15; V: TRBV5-1; D: TRBD1; size: many; CDR3: CASSLTGGLGETQYF; DNA: TGCGCCAGCAGCTTAACAGGGGGATTAGGAGAGACCCAGTACTTC
J: TRBJ2-7; length: 15; V: TRBV7-9; D: -; size: -; CDR3: CASSPGTPRDHEQYF; DNA: TGTGCCAGCAGCCCCGGGACACCGCGAGACCACGAGCAGTACTTC
J: TRBJ2-3; length: 11; V: TRBV27; D: -; size: many; CDR3: CASRLVDTQYF; DNA: TGTGCCAGCCGTTTGGTGGATACGCAGTATTTT
J: TRBJ2-5; length: 12; V: TRBV20-1; D: -; size: many; CDR3: CSAQRGGQTQYF; DNA: TGCAGTGCCCAGAGGGGGGGCCAGACCCAGTACTTC
J: TRBJ2-4; length: 17; V: TRBV5-1; D: -; size: many; CDR3: CASSPPGTLGAKNIQYF; DNA: TGCGCCAGCAGCCCCCCCGGGACGCTGGGGGCCAAAAACATTCAGTACTTC
J: TRBJ2-1; length: 15; V: TRBV7-8; D: -; size: -; CDR3: CASSFERFSYNEQFF; DNA: TGTGCCAGCAGCTTCGAACGATTCTCCTACAATGAGCAGTTCTTC
J: TRBJ2-1; length: 16; V: TRBV7-6; D: TRBD2; size: many; CDR3: CASSLLMAGGRNEQFF; DNA: TGTGCCAGCAGCCTACTTATGGCGGGGGGGCGTAATGAGCAGTTCTTC
J: TRBJ2-4; length: 14; V: TRBV19; D: -; size: many; CDR3: CASKPGRSENIQYF; DNA: TGTGCCAGTAAACCGGGACGGTCAGAAAACATTCAGTACTTC
J: TRBJ2-3; length: 14; V: TRBV12-3/TRBV12-4; D: TRBD1; size: many; CDR3: CASSPQGVSDTQYF; DNA: TGTGCCAGCAGTCCACAGGGGGTCTCTGATACGCAGTATTTT
J: TRBJ2-5; length: 16; V: TRBV20-1; D: TRBD1; size: many; CDR3: CSARDFARGRSETQYF; DNA: TGCAGTGCTAGAGATTTCGCCAGGGGGCGATCGGAGACCCAGTACTTC
J: TRBJ2-1; length: 15; V: TRBV20-1; D: TRBD2; size: many; CDR3: CSASLAGGPYNEQFF; DNA: TGCAGTGCTTCCCTAGCGGGGGGGCCCTACAATGAGCAGTTCTTC